The 19 T cell receptor beta chains listed next were all sequenced from one sample in a study of blood T cell repertoires in COVID-19. Generated by immunoSEQ multiplex PCR, the TCRdb table keeps only in-frame clones and is missing some. The table records 100,000 to 150,000 clones, 88% of them present only once. The specimen was peripheral blood. The origin of the receptors is a middle-aged man with acute or convalescent COVID-19.

A few counts support this clone. V usage is TRBV3-1 (or the pseudogene TRBV3-2) and J usage is TRBJ1-2; 7 bases are a match to TRBD1. V shed 1 base, J shed 5 bases, and the junction held 7 bases outside the gene matches. CDR3 length: 15 residues. The V gene's germline CDR1 is LGHDT and CDR2 YNNKEL (reference sequence). The CDR3 bases are TGTGCCAGCAGCCAAGCCCCGGGACAGAGATATGGCTACACCTTC. It specifies CASSQAPGQRYGYTF.

This chain uses TRBV5-1 with TRBJ2-1, with TRBD2 matching over 8 bases. The CDR3 has 16 residues. J lost 6 bases, V lost 4 bases, and 12 bases had no gene match. Germline V gene lookup returns CDR1 SGHRS and CDR2 YFSETQ. CDR3 residues: CASSPGGLAGINEQFF. The CDR3 DNA sequence: TGCGCCAGCAGCCCGGGGGGGCTAGCGGGTATCAATGAGCAGTTCTTC.

The chain combines TRBV19 with TRBJ1-2; 8 nucleotides match TRBD1. The CDR3 spans 14 residues. V shed 7 bases and J 2 bases; nucleotides not matched to a gene: 6. Germline values: CDR1 LNHDA, CDR2 SQIVND (reference sequence). The CDR3 sequence is CASTPTGANYGYTF. The CDR3 nucleotides read TGTGCCAGTACCCCGACAGGGGCGAACTATGGCTACACCTTC.

The genes are TRBV7-9 and TRBJ1-2; D unresolved. The CDR3 totals 12 residues. From germline, CDR1 is SEHNR and CDR2 FQNEAQ (reference sequence). With 5 bases removed from V and 8 bases from J, the gap between germline ends came to 12 bases. CDR3: CASSPDTRGYTF. The CDR3 DNA sequence: TGTGCCAGCAGCCCCGACACCCGGGGCTACACCTTC.

The V and J genes are TRBV15 and TRBJ2-5; D uncertain. V was trimmed by 0 bases and J by 5 bases, leaving 10 bases between them. Germline CDR1 and CDR2: LNHNV and YYDKDF (reference sequence). The CDR3 has 14 amino acids. In nucleotides, the CDR3 is TGTGCCACCAGCAGAGAGCAGTCCTCGGAGACCCAGTACTTC. Translated: CATSREQSSETQYF.

This clone has only one observation. The rearrangement joins TRBV5-1 to TRBJ2-5, with D possibly being TRBD1 (6 bases). The germline V gene encodes CDR1 SGHRS and CDR2 YFSETQ. The CDR3 totals 15 residues. Between the trimmed V and J ends, which lost 0 bases and 2 bases, there was a span of 11 bases. The CDR3 DNA reads as TGCGCCAGCAGCTTGGACGGGACACCTCAAGAGACCCAGTACTTC. It is translated as CASSLDGTPQETQYF.

This clone has a count of ten or more. The V gene is TRBV19, the J gene TRBJ1-1; 7 bases map to TRBD1. V lost 8 bases, J lost 1 base, and 10 bases stayed unmatched. The CDR3 extends over 15 amino acids. Germline V gene data show CDR1 as LNHDA and CDR2 as SQIVND (reference sequence). The CDR3 DNA reads TGTGCCAGTGCCACAGGGGCAGCAACGAACACTGAAGCTTTCTTT. This translates into CASATGAATNTEAFF.

The chain couples TRBV5-1 to TRBJ1-5; 7 nucleotides match TRBD1. This CDR3 spans 16 amino acids. V trimming: 5 bases; J trimming: 0 bases; junction bases outside the gene matches: 8. The V gene's germline CDR1 is SGHRS and CDR2 YFSETQ. The CDR3 DNA reads as TGCGCCAGCAGACCCGGGACAGCTAATAGCAATCAGCCCCAGCATTTT. It specifies CASRPGTANSNQPQHF.

The J gene is TRBJ2-1, the V gene TRBV9; tentatively, D is TRBD1 (6 bases). V gave up 9 bases and J gave up 12 bases, with 19 bases separating them. The CDR3 runs 12 residues. From germline, CDR1 is SGDLS and CDR2 YYNGEE. CDR3 in DNA: TGTGCCACTAGACCTGGGGGCGGAGGGCAGTTCTTC. Encoded protein: CATRPGGGGQFF.

J is TRBJ1-1 and V is TRBV7-2; D not resolved. CDR3 size: 14 residues. V was pared by 2 bases and J by 1 base, with 8 bases between. CDR1 is SGHTA, CDR2 FQGNSA, per germline. The CDR3 loop reads CASSLIPRNTEAFF. CDR3 sequence (DNA): TGTGCCAGCAGCTTAATCCCCAGGAACACTGAAGCTTTCTTT.

This clone was observed once. The chain combines TRBV5-6 with TRBJ2-3, with TRBD2 matching 9 bases. This CDR3 spans 15 amino acids. Germline V lookup: CDR1 SGHDT, CDR2 YYEEEE. The V gene end was trimmed by 5 bases and the J gene end by 2 bases; junction bases not matched to a gene: 6. In DNA form, the CDR3 reads TGTGCCAGCAGTCGAGCGGGGGGCTACACAGATACGCAGTATTTT. As protein: CASSRAGGYTDTQYF.

The chain combines TRBV5-6 with TRBJ1-1; 8 nucleotides line up with TRBD1. The CDR3 sequence is 14 residues long. J was trimmed by 6 bases and V by 2 bases; bases with no gene match: 6. Germline V gene data show CDR1 as SGHDT and CDR2 as YYEEEE. The CDR3 spells CASSLVEQGAEAFF. The CDR3 DNA sequence: TGTGCCAGCAGCTTAGTGGAACAGGGGGCTGAAGCTTTCTTT.

This chain joins TRBV5-1 and TRBJ1-1; TRBD1 matches at 10 bases. CDR1 is SGHRS and CDR2 is YFSETQ in the germline V gene. The length of the CDR3 is 15 residues. The junction had 5 bases not matched to a gene; V was cut back by 5 bases and J by 1 base. CDR3 protein: CASRGGDRGNTEAFF. The CDR3 coding sequence is TGCGCCAGCAGGGGGGGGGACAGGGGGAACACTGAAGCTTTCTTT.

The chain has TRBV11-3 and TRBJ2-1, with no clear D. Germline V gene lookup returns CDR1 SGHNT and CDR2 YENEEA. This CDR3 has 13 amino acids. V gave up 0 bases and J gave up 4 bases, with 4 bases separating them. CDR3 DNA: TGTGCCAGCAGCTTAGACACATACAATGAGCAGTTCTTC. It yields the protein CASSLDTYNEQFF.

The rearrangement uses TRBV18 and TRBJ1-1, with D unresolved. V shed 3 bases and J shed 1 base, with 6 bases lying between them. The length of the CDR3 is 13 residues. CDR1 KGHSH and CDR2 LQKENI come from the germline V gene. DNA of the CDR3: TGTGCCAGCTCACCTGTAAAGAACACTGAAGCTTTCTTT. It specifies CASSPVKNTEAFF.

The V call is TRBV20-1, the J call TRBJ1-1; TRBD1 aligns across 7 bases. Trimming at V came to 3 bases and at J to 1 base, leaving 8 bases not matched to a gene. The CDR3 has 15 amino acids. In germline, CDR1 is DFQATT, CDR2 SNEGSKA (reference sequence). The CDR3 loop reads CSASFADRRNTEAFF. Here the CDR3 DNA reads TGCAGTGCTAGTTTCGCGGACAGGAGGAACACTGAAGCTTTCTTT.

This clone was seen a single time. The chain couples TRBV10-1 to TRBJ2-7, with a tentative D call TRBD1 (6 bases). CDR1 is WNHNN and CDR2 is SYGVQD in the germline V gene (reference sequence). The V gene lost 7 bases and the J gene lost 4 bases, with 14 bases spanning the gap. CDR3 length: 13 amino acids. Written as DNA, the CDR3 is TGCGCCAGCACCCGGGACACCTTGTACGAGCAGTACTTC. It translates to CASTRDTLYEQYF.

The V gene is TRBV10-3, the J gene TRBJ1-1, with D possibly matching TRBD1 (5 bases). This CDR3 is built from 13 residues. V gave up 3 bases and J gave up 5 bases, with 10 bases separating them. Germline V lookup: CDR1 ENHRY, CDR2 SYGVKD. The CDR3 reads CAISDRENTEAFF. The CDR3 region has the DNA TGTGCCATCAGTGACAGGGAAAATACTGAAGCTTTCTTT.

The V call is TRBV5-6, the J call TRBJ1-1; unclear D gene. V was clipped by 2 bases and J by 1 base, with 12 bases between them. The germline CDR1 and CDR2 sequences are SGHDT and YYEEEE. The length of the CDR3 is 15 residues. The CDR3 region is CASSFRRLRNTEAFF. The CDR3 DNA reads as TGTGCCAGCAGCTTCCGTCGACTGCGGAACACTGAAGCTTTCTTT.